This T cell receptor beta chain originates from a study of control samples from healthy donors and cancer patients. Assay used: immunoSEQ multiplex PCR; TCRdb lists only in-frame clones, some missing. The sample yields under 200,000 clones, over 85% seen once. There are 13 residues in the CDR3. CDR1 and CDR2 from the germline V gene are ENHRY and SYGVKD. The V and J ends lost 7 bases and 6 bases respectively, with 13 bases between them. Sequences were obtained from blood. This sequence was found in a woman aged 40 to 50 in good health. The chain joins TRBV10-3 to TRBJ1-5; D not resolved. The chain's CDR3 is CAIKGILSQPQHF. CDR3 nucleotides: TGTGCCATCAAGGGTATTTTAAGTCAGCCCCAGCATTTT.